Presented here are 13 T cell receptor beta chains from one specimen sequenced in a study of OX40 agonist ivuxolimab in advanced cancers. Library creation used the immunoSEQ multiplex PCR assay. The clones in this table, taken by TCRdb from immuneACCESS, are in-frame only. Not every clone is retained; where verified, under half of the shortfall comes from an unresolved V gene, and the cause of the rest is unknown. This sample is represented by roughly 100,000 clones; about 80% of them were singletons. Under 7% of the sample is held by the ten biggest clonotypes. The sample consisted of CD4+ or CD8+ T cells sorted from blood, taken in a trial of the OX40 agonist ivuxolimab. Source of these receptors: an adult with an advanced solid tumor such as melanoma, head and neck, liver or kidney cancer.

This clone showed up just a few times. The chain carries TRBV2 and TRBJ2-7, with D uncertain. The CDR3 contains 12 residues. Germline-derived CDR1 and CDR2 are SNHLY and FYNNEI. Trimming removed 3 bases from V and 5 bases from J, with 8 bases in between. The CDR3 nucleotides read TGTGCCAGCAGTGAGACTCCTCACGAGCAGTACTTC. This gives the protein CASSETPHEQYF.

This CDR3 reads CASQEGISGNTIYF. The CDR3 coding sequence is TGTGCCAGCCAGGAAGGGATCTCTGGAAACACCATATATTTT. The chain employs TRBV2 and TRBJ1-3; D remains ambiguous. The CDR3 totals 14 residues. The V gene lost 8 bases and the J gene lost 0 bases, with 11 bases spanning the gap. Germline V lookup: CDR1 SNHLY, CDR2 FYNNEI.

The chain links TRBV28 to TRBJ1-2; 8 nucleotides match TRBD1. Trimming cost V 3 bases and J 6 bases; bases outside gene matches: 3. CDR3 length equals 13 residues. Germline-derived CDR1 and CDR2 are MDHEN and SYDVKM. CDR3 nucleotides: TGTGCCAGCAGTTTCCCAGGGGGCGATGGCTACACCTTC. It codes for CASSFPGGDGYTF.

J is TRBJ2-7 and V is TRBV5-6; 7 bases agree with TRBD2. J gave up 6 bases and V 4 bases, and 16 bases lay outside the gene matches. There are 16 residues in the CDR3. Germline assignment: CDR1 SGHDT and CDR2 YYEEEE. The CDR3 DNA follows: TGTGCCAGCAGCGTAGCAAGCGGACTAGGAGTCTTCGAGCAGTACTTC. Residues: CASSVASGLGVFEQYF.

J is TRBJ1-1 and V is TRBV4-3; no reliable D call. Germline V lookup: CDR1 LGHNA, CDR2 YSLEER. Trimming removed 1 base at V and 2 bases at J, with 11 bases between. CDR3 length equals 15 residues. CDR3 region: CASSQAEQRNTEAFF. The CDR3 DNA is TGCGCCAGCAGCCAAGCCGAGCAGAGAAACACTGAAGCTTTCTTT.

The chain recombines TRBV6-5 with TRBJ2-1; the D is unclear. Germline V lookup: CDR1 MNHEY, CDR2 SVGAGI. The CDR3 sequence is 14 residues long. V lost 5 bases and J 0 bases, leaving 8 bases between the germline ends. The CDR3 loop reads CASSPRSSYNEQFF. CDR3 nucleotides: TGTGCCAGCAGTCCGCGTAGCTCCTACAATGAGCAGTTCTTC.

V gene TRBV25-1 combines with J gene TRBJ1-1; a weak D match, TRBD1 (6 bases). Germline CDR1 MGHDK, CDR2 SYGVNS. Trimming left V 6 bases short and J 2 bases short, with 10 bases between. CDR3 length equals 13 residues. In DNA, the CDR3 is TGTGCCAGCAGGGACAGCGTAAACACTGAAGCTTTCTTT. It encodes CASRDSVNTEAFF.

This clone was observed once. The CDR3 sequence: CASSVDTPNEKLFF. The CDR3 DNA sequence: TGTGCCAGCAGCGTAGACACTCCTAATGAAAAACTGTTTTTT. The V gene is TRBV9, the J gene TRBJ1-4; D call uncertain. The CDR3 totals 14 residues. The germline V gene encodes CDR1 SGDLS and CDR2 YYNGEE. Trimming pared 0 bases from V and 3 bases from J, leaving 6 bases between.

The V gene is TRBV29-1, the J gene TRBJ2-7; 10 bases map to TRBD1. V was pared by 7 bases and J by 0 bases, with 3 bases of the junction left unmatched. This CDR3 has 13 amino acids. Germline V gives CDR1 SQVTM, CDR2 ANQGSEA. The chain's CDR3 is CSGGQGPSYEQYF. The CDR3 DNA follows: TGCAGCGGGGGACAGGGGCCCTCCTACGAGCAGTACTTC.

The chain is built from TRBV19 and TRBJ1-1; 11 nucleotides align to TRBD1. J was trimmed by 6 bases and V by 5 bases; bases with no gene match: 5. The CDR3 length is 14 residues. Germline V gene lookup returns CDR1 LNHDA and CDR2 SQIVND (reference sequence). This CDR3 reads CASSFRTGGSEAFF. The CDR3 nucleotides read TGTGCCAGTAGTTTCAGGACAGGGGGCTCTGAAGCTTTCTTT.

The J gene is TRBJ1-1, the V gene TRBV5-4; D is possibly TRBD1 (5 bases). CDR1 and CDR2 (germline): SGHNT, YYREEE (reference sequence). There are 13 residues in the CDR3. Between the trimmed V and J ends, which lost 4 bases and 1 base, there was a span of 8 bases. CDR3 nucleotide sequence: TGTGCCAGCAGCGCACAGGAGAACACTGAAGCTTTCTTT. Its protein is CASSAQENTEAFF.

This chain links TRBV25-1 with TRBJ2-2; 7 bases are shared with TRBD1. V dropped 2 bases and J dropped 6; count of bases not matched to a gene: 3. The CDR3 contains 14 residues. Per germline, CDR1 MGHDK and CDR2 SYGVNS. Here the CDR3 reads CASSERTGPGELFF. The CDR3 region has the DNA TGTGCCAGCAGTGAACGGACAGGTCCCGGGGAGCTGTTTTTT.

The chain joins TRBV6-6 to TRBJ1-3; no definite D call. Germline V gives CDR1 MNHNY, CDR2 SVGAGI (reference sequence). V lost 6 bases to trimming and J lost 4 bases, with 10 bases between them. The CDR3 contains 13 residues. CDR3 protein: CASRSDGGNTIYF. For the CDR3, the DNA is TGTGCCAGCAGATCGGACGGCGGAAACACCATATATTTT.